This T cell receptor (beta chain) was recovered during a study of blood T cell repertoires in COVID-19. Profiling relied on immunoSEQ multiplex PCR, and the TCRdb table lists in-frame clones only, not all of them. The sample shows just under 350,000 clones, 87% of them seen only once. Germline V gene data show CDR1 as SNHLY and CDR2 as FYNNEI. Trimming took off 2 bases at V and 4 bases at J, with 12 bases between the two ends. The CDR3 consists of 14 residues. The sample comprised peripheral blood. The V and J genes are TRBV2 and TRBJ2-7, with a tentative D call TRBD2 (5 bases). The TCR comes from a woman between 50 and 59 years old with COVID-19, enrolled during active disease. The CDR3 spells CASSESGRLYEQYF. CDR3 coding DNA: TGTGCCAGCAGTGAAAGTGGCCGACTATACGAGCAGTACTTC.